This entry lists 20 T cell receptor beta chains sequenced from one sample in a study of early T cells in non-severe SARS-CoV-2 infection. One entry per CDR3 protein, called by TCRdb with MiXCR from the 5' RACE reads. The sample has some 54,000 distinct CDR3 sequences; approximately 9.9% are singletons. Sequenced input: whole blood. These receptors were taken from an adult who was a healthcare worker with PCR-confirmed SARS-CoV-2 infection or an uninfected control (not recorded which).

V and J are TRBV20-1 and TRBJ2-7, with unresolved D. Germline V lookup: CDR1 DFQATT, CDR2 SNEGSKA (reference sequence). This CDR3 has 11 residues. V gave up 3 bases and J gave up 3 bases, with 6 bases separating them. DNA for the CDR3: TGCAGTGCTAGGGGCAGCTACGAGCAGTACTTC. Translating gives CSARGSYEQYF.

This clonotype occurred many times. This chain connects TRBV2 to TRBJ2-5; 13 bases line up with TRBD2. CDR1 and CDR2 from the germline V gene are SNHLY and FYNNEI. The CDR3 loop spans 14 amino acids. The ends lost 7 bases at V and 2 bases at J; junction bases unmatched: 1. CDR3 loop: CASTLAGGQETQYF. In nucleotides, the CDR3 is TGTGCCAGCACACTAGCGGGGGGGCAAGAGACCCAGTACTTC. Combining the CDR3 with reference TRBV2 and TRBJ2-5 gives the whole variable domain EPEVTQTPSHQVTQMGQEVILRCVPISNHLYFYWYRQILGQKVEFLVSFYNNEISEKSEIFDDQFSVERPDGSNFTLKIRSTKLEDSAMYFCASTLAGGQETQYFGPGTRLLVL.

This clonotype was seen a handful of times. V is TRBV5-1 and J is TRBJ2-5; D is possibly TRBD1 or TRBD2 (5 bases each). The germline CDR1 and CDR2 sequences are SGHRS and YFSETQ. V lost 7 bases and J 7 bases, leaving 14 bases between the germline ends. The length of the CDR3 is 12 residues. CDR3 residues: CASGDPRGTQYF. CDR3 DNA sequence: TGCGCCAGCGGGGACCCTCGGGGGACCCAGTACTTC.

V is TRBV9 and J is TRBJ2-7; 7 positions agree with TRBD1. The CDR3 covers 12 residues. V dropped 3 bases and J dropped 9; count of bases not matched to a gene: 6. Germline CDR1 and CDR2: SGDLS and YYNGEE. CDR3 nucleotide sequence: TGTGCCAGCAGCGATAAACAGGGGTCGCAGTACTTC. Translation gives CASSDKQGSQYF.

The rearrangement uses TRBV5-1 and TRBJ1-1; 9 positions agree with TRBD1. Germline V lookup: CDR1 SGHRS, CDR2 YFSETQ. The CDR3 totals 16 residues. After removal of 4 bases from V and 9 bases from J, the junction contained 16 bases not matched to a gene. This CDR3 reads CASSPELGQGPFKAFF. As DNA, the CDR3 is TGCGCCAGCAGCCCTGAATTGGGACAGGGTCCTTTTAAAGCTTTCTTT.

This clonotype occurred many times. J is TRBJ2-5 and V is TRBV29-1; D unclear. Trimming took off 7 bases at V and 5 bases at J, with 11 bases between the two ends. The CDR3 is 11 residues long. Germline-derived CDR1 and CDR2 are SQVTM and ANQGSEA. The CDR3 nucleotides read TGCAGCGCCGCTTGGCGGGAGACCCAGTACTTC. Translation: CSAAWRETQYF.

This clonotype was seen a handful of times. V gene TRBV2 combines with J gene TRBJ2-7; the match to TRBD1 covers 9 bases. After removal of 4 bases from V and 4 bases from J, the junction contained 5 bases not matched to a gene. CDR1 and CDR2 (germline): SNHLY, FYNNEI. CDR3 size: 14 residues. As DNA, the CDR3 is TGTGCCAGCAGTGCGACAGGGGGAAGGTACGAGCAGTACTTC. Its translation is CASSATGGRYEQYF.

This clonotype occurred many times. This rearrangement joins TRBV5-1 to TRBJ1-1; D possibly corresponds to TRBD1 (5 bases). V was trimmed by 2 bases and J by 3 bases, leaving 11 bases between them. Germline V gives CDR1 SGHRS, CDR2 YFSETQ. This CDR3 has 14 amino acids. The CDR3 protein is CASSFATADTEAFF. Here the CDR3 DNA reads TGCGCCAGCAGCTTCGCGACAGCAGACACTGAAGCTTTCTTT.

This clonotype occurred many times. The chain links TRBV12-3 or TRBV12-4 to TRBJ2-7, with 8 nucleotides matching TRBD2. The CDR3 spans 14 residues. Germline trimming cut 5 bases from V and 4 bases from J; bases unmatched to any gene: 7. CDR3 residues: CASSLPGGAYEQYF. The CDR3 DNA reads TGTGCCAGCAGTCTTCCGGGGGGGGCGTACGAGCAGTACTTC.

This clonotype has only a few counts. This chain links TRBV6-5 with TRBJ1-6; D is possibly TRBD1 (5 bases). Trimming stripped 6 bases from V and 0 bases from J, with 33 bases between. The CDR3 contains 23 residues. From germline, CDR1 is MNHEY and CDR2 SVGAGI. The CDR3 spells CASSRTMGPWRLGGSSYNSPLHF. CDR3 DNA: TGTGCCAGCAGCCGAACGATGGGACCCTGGCGTCTGGGAGGGAGCTCCTATAATTCACCCCTCCACTTT.

In this sample, this clonotype turned up many times. The CDR3 coding sequence is TGCAGCGCGTCTAGCGGGGGCACAGATACGCAGTATTTT. Translation: CSASSGGTDTQYF. The chain is built from TRBV29-1 and TRBJ2-3; TRBD2 aligns across 9 bases. V trimming: 7 bases; J trimming: 1 base; junction bases outside the gene matches: 3. The CDR3 extends over 13 amino acids. Germline values: CDR1 SQVTM, CDR2 ANQGSEA.

This clonotype was picked up many times. The chain joins TRBV12-3 or TRBV12-4 to TRBJ2-3; the D is unclear. Trimming removed 10 bases from V and 3 bases from J, with 8 bases in between. CDR3 size: 11 residues. CDR3 sequence reads: CANSATDTQYF. CDR3 in DNA: TGTGCCAATTCGGCGACAGATACGCAGTATTTT.

This clonotype has at least ten counts. The chain recombines TRBV5-1 with TRBJ1-1, with a tentative D call TRBD1 (5 bases). There are 16 residues in the CDR3. V was trimmed by 4 bases and J by 0 bases, leaving 16 bases between them. CDR1 and CDR2 (germline): SGHRS, YFSETQ. The chain's CDR3 is CASSTGPNSMNTEAFF. CDR3 bases: TGCGCCAGCAGCACGGGACCTAATAGCATGAACACTGAAGCTTTCTTT.

As for this clonotype: A much larger clone lies one base from this, so it may be a read error. The chain employs TRBV11-2 and TRBJ1-2; no clear D. V dropped 8 bases and J dropped 11 bases, with 15 bases sitting between them. The CDR3 length is 11 residues. Germline CDR1 reads SGHAT; CDR2 reads FQNNGV. The CDR3 loop is CASCLIFQYTF. As DNA, the CDR3 is TGTGCCAGCTGCCTAATCTTTCAGTACACCTTC.

This clonotype was recorded many times. The chain has TRBV5-1 and TRBJ2-2; TRBD2 agrees at 9 bases. This CDR3 comprises 15 residues. After removal of 2 bases from V and 5 bases from J, the junction contained 4 bases not matched to a gene. CDR1 and CDR2 from the germline V gene are SGHRS and YFSETQ. DNA of the CDR3: TGCGCCAGCAGCTTTAGCGGGAGCGGAACCGGGGAGCTGTTTTTT. Translation gives CASSFSGSGTGELFF.

This clonotype was counted ten times or more. V gene TRBV7-2 combines with J gene TRBJ2-1, with D maybe TRBD2 (5 bases). Germline CDR1 SGHTA, CDR2 FQGNSA. The CDR3 runs 15 residues. V gave up 2 bases and J gave up 2 bases, with 10 bases separating them. CDR3 sequence reads: CASSLQSGTYNEQFF. CDR3 nucleotide sequence: TGTGCCAGCAGCTTACAGAGCGGAACCTACAATGAGCAGTTCTTC.

The rearrangement links TRBV12-3 or TRBV12-4 to TRBJ2-7; TRBD2 agrees at 7 bases. The junction had 16 bases not matched to a gene; V was cut back by 5 bases and J by 0 bases. CDR3 size: 18 residues. CDR3 loop: CASSPPRLAATSSYEQYF. The DNA of the CDR3 is TGTGCCAGCAGTCCCCCGCGGCTAGCGGCAACAAGCTCCTACGAGCAGTACTTC.

This clonotype ranks as medium-sized. The V and J genes are TRBV6-2 or TRBV6-3 and TRBJ2-3; either TRBD1 or TRBD2 may supply D (5 bases each). Germline-derived CDR1 and CDR2 are MNHEY and SVGEGT. The ends were cut back, 5 bases at V and 4 bases at J, with 13 bases in the middle. CDR3 size: 14 residues. CDR3 amino acids: CASSRSRDPDTQYF. In nucleotides, the CDR3 is TGTGCCAGCAGTCGCAGCCGGGACCCAGATACGCAGTATTTT.

This chain uses TRBV7-9 with TRBJ2-7; maybe TRBD1 (5 bases). CDR3 length: 12 residues. Trimming stripped 5 bases from V and 7 bases from J, with 12 bases between. CDR1 is SEHNR, CDR2 FQNEAQ, per germline (reference sequence). The CDR3 loop reads CASSSQGWEQYF. The CDR3 bases are TGTGCCAGCAGCAGTCAGGGTTGGGAGCAGTACTTC.

The CDR3 is CASSPGGQWDTEAFF. Written as DNA, the CDR3 is TGTGCCAGCAGCCCGGGGGGGCAGTGGGACACTGAAGCTTTCTTT. The chain links TRBV7-6 to TRBJ1-1; a weak D match, TRBD1 (6 bases). V dropped 5 bases and J dropped 3 bases, with 16 bases sitting between them. Germline CDR1 is SGHVS and CDR2 is FNYEAQ. This CDR3 contains 15 residues. Supplemented by reference TRBV7-6 and TRBJ1-1, the full variable domain reads GAGVSQSPRYKVTKRGQDVALRCDPISGHVSLYWYRQALGQGPEFLTYFNYEAQQDKSGLPNDRFSAERPEGSISTLTIQRTEQRDSAMYRCASSPGGQWDTEAFFGQGTRLTVV.